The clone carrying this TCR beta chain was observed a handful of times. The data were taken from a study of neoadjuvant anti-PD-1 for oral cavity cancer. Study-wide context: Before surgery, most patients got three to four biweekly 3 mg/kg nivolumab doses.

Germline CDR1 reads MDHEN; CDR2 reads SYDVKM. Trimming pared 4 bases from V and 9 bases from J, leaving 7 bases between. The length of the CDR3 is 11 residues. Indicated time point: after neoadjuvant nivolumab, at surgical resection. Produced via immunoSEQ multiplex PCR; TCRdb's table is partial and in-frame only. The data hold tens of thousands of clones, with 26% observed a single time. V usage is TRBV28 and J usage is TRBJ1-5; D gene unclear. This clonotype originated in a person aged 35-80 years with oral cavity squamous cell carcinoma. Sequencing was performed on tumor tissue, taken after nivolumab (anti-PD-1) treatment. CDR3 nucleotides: TGTGCCAGCAGTTGGCCCACGCCCCAGCATTTT. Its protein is CASSWPTPQHF. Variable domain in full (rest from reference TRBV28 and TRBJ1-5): DVKVTQSSRYLVKRTGEKVFLECVQDMDHENMFWYRQDPGLGLRLIYFSYDVKMKEKGDIPEGYSVSREKKERFSLILESASTNQTSMYLCASSWPTPQHFGDGTRLSIL.